The present entry profiles one T cell receptor (beta chain) with its context. This table comes from immunoSEQ multiplex PCR, and its TCRdb copy is limited to in-frame clones, with some not included. Among around 80,000 clones listed, 88% were seen once. This sample is drawn from a study of control samples from healthy donors and cancer patients. CDR3 length equals 13 residues. With V trimmed by 8 bases and J by 0 bases, 3 bases remained unmatched. CDR1 is MNHNY and CDR2 is SVGAGI in the germline V gene (reference sequence). The clonotype comes from a woman aged 45-59 years in good health. What was sequenced was blood. The chain is built from TRBV6-6 and TRBJ1-2; 7 bases line up with TRBD1. The CDR3 protein is CASWDSSNYGYTF. CDR3 DNA sequence: TGTGCCAGCTGGGACAGCTCTAACTATGGCTACACCTTC.